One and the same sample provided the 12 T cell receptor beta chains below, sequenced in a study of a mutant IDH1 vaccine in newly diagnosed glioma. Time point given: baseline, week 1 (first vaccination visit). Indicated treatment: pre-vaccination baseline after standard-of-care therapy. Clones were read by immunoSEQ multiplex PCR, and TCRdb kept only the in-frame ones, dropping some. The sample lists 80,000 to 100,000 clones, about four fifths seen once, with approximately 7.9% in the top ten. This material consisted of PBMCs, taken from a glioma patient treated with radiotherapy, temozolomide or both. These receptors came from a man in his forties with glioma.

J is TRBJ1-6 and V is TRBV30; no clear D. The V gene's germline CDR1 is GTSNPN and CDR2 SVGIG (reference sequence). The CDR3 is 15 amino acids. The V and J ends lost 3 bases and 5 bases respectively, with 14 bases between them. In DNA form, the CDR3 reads TGTGCCTGGAGATACAGCTTCTGGGATAATTCACCCCTCCACTTT. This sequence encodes CAWRYSFWDNSPLHF.

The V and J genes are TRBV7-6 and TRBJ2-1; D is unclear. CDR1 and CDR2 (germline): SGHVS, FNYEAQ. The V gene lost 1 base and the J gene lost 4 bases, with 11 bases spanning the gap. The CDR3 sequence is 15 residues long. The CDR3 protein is CASSLDSTGYNEQFF. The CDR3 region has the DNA TGTGCCAGCAGCTTAGACTCCACCGGGTACAATGAGCAGTTCTTC.

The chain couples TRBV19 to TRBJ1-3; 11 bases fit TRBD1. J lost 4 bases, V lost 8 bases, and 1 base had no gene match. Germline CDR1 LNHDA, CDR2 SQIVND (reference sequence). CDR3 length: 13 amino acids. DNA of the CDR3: TGTGCCAGTGGACAGGGGGCAGGAAACACCATATATTTT. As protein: CASGQGAGNTIYF.

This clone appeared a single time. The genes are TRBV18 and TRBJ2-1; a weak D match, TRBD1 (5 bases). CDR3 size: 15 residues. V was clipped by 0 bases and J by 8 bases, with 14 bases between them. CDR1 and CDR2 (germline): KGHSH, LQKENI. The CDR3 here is CASSPPTQASHEQFF. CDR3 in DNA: TGTGCCAGCTCACCACCTACACAGGCATCGCATGAGCAGTTCTTC.

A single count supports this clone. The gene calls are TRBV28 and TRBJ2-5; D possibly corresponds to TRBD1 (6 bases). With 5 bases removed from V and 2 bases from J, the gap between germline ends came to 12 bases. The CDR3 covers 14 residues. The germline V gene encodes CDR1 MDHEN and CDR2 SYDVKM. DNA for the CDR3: TGTGCCAGCAGTCCCTCTAGGGGGCAAGAGACCCAGTACTTC. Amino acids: CASSPSRGQETQYF.

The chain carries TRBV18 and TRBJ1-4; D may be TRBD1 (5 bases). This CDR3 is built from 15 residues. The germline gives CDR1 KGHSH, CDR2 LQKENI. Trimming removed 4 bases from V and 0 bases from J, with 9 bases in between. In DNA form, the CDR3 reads TGTGCCAGCTCACAACAGACAGCAACTAATGAAAAACTGTTTTTT. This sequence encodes CASSQQTATNEKLFF.

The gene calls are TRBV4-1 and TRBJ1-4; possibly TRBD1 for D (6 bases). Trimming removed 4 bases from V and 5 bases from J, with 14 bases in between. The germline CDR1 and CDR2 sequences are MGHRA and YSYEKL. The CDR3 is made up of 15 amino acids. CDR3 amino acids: CASSRDSDRNEKLFF. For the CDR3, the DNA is TGCGCCAGCAGCCGAGACTCGGACAGAAATGAAAAACTGTTTTTT.

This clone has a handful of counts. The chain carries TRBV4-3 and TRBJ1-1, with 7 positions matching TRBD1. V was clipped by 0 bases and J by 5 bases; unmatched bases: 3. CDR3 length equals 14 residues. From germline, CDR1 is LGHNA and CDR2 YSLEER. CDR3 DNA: TGCGCCAGCAGCCAAGAAGTGACAGGGACTGAAGCTTTCTTT. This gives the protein CASSQEVTGTEAFF.

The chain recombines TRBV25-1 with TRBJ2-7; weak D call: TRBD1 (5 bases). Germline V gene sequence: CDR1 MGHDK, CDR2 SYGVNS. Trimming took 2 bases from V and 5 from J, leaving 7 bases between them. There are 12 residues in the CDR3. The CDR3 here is CASSEARDEQYF. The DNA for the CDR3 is TGTGCCAGCAGTGAAGCCAGGGACGAGCAGTACTTC.

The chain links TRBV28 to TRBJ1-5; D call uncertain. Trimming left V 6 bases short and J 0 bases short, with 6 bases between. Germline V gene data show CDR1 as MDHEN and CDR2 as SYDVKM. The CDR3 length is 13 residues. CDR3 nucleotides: TGTGCCAGCAGCCCGTATAGCAATCAGCCCCAGCATTTT. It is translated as CASSPYSNQPQHF. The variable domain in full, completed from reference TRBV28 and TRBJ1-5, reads DVKVTQSSRYLVKRTGEKVFLECVQDMDHENMFWYRQDPGLGLRLIYFSYDVKMKEKGDIPEGYSVSREKKERFSLILESASTNQTSMYLCASSPYSNQPQHFGDGTRLSIL.

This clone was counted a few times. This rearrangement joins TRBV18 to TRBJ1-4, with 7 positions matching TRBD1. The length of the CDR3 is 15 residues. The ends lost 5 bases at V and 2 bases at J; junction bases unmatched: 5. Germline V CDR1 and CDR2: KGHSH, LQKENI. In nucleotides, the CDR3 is TGTGCCAGCTCATTCTCGACAGGGACTAATGAAAAACTGTTTTTT. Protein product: CASSFSTGTNEKLFF.

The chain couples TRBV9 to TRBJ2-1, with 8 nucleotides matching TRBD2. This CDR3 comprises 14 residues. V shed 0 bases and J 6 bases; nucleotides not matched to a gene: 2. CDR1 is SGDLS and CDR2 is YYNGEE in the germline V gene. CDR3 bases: TGTGCCAGCAGCGTAGGCGGGGGGCTCAATGAGCAGTTCTTC. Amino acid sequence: CASSVGGGLNEQFF.